The TCR beta chain under discussion was sequenced for a study of OX40 agonist ivuxolimab in advanced cancers. Study findings and constraints: People who partly responded at 0.1-3.0 mg/kg had some of the least clonal expansion seen.

Details on this clone: Its antigen is not known.

Method: immunoSEQ multiplex PCR; TCRdb's copy keeps in-frame clones and lacks some. This table has 10,000 or so clones, 65% to 80% appearing once. CDR1 and CDR2 from the germline V gene are MGHDK and SYGVNS. The ends were cut back, 7 bases at V and 1 base at J, with 10 bases in the middle. The CDR3 has 13 residues. This sequence was found in an adult with an advanced solid tumor such as melanoma, head and neck, liver or kidney cancer. The sequences come from CD4+ or CD8+ T cells sorted from blood, collected in a trial of the OX40 agonist ivuxolimab. The chain combines TRBV25-1 with TRBJ1-1, with a weak D call TRBD1 (5 bases). In DNA form, the CDR3 reads TGTGCCAGCAATACAGGCGCGAACACTGAAGCTTTCTTT. It is translated as CASNTGANTEAFF.